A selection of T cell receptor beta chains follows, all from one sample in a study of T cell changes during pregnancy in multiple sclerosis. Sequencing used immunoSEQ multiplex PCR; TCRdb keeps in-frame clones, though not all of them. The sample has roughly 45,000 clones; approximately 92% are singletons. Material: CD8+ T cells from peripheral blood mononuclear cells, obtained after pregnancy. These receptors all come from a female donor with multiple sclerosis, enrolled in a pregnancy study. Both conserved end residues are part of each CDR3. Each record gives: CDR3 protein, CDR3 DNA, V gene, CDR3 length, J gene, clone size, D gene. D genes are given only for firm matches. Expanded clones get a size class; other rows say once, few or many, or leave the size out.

CDR3: CASSLIYTEAFF; DNA: TGTGCCAGCAGCTTAATCTACACTGAAGCTTTCTTT; V: TRBV11-2; length: 12; J: TRBJ1-1; size: .; D: .
CDR3: CASSLWGYRAPGDTGELFF; DNA: TGTGCCAGCAGCTTATGGGGTTACAGGGCCCCCGGGGACACCGGGGAGCTGTTTTTT; V: TRBV7-2; length: 19; J: TRBJ2-2; size: .; D: .
CDR3: CASSVEGAGGLGNEQFF; DNA: TGTGCCAGCAGCGTAGAGGGAGCGGGGGGGCTGGGGAATGAGCAGTTCTTC; V: TRBV9; length: 17; J: TRBJ2-1; size: .; D: TRBD2
CDR3: CASSLDTSGYEQYF; DNA: TGCGCCAGCAGCTTGGACACTAGCGGTTACGAGCAGTACTTC; V: TRBV5-1; length: 14; J: TRBJ2-7; size: .; D: TRBD2
CDR3: CACVQGYGEKLFF; DNA: TGTGCCTGCGTACAGGGATATGGCGAAAAACTGTTTTTT; V: TRBV30; length: 13; J: TRBJ1-4; size: .; D: .
CDR3: CAWAPGTGSEWAYEQYF; DNA: TGTGCCTGGGCGCCCGGGACAGGGTCTGAATGGGCCTACGAGCAGTACTTC; V: TRBV30; length: 17; J: TRBJ2-7; size: once; D: TRBD1
CDR3: CASSRTGSSYEQYF; DNA: TGTGCCAGCAGCCGAACGGGGAGCTCCTACGAGCAGTACTTC; V: TRBV5-6; length: 14; J: TRBJ2-7; size: .; D: .
CDR3: CASSQEGPGQGGQPQHF; DNA: TGCGCCAGCAGCCAAGAGGGACCGGGACAGGGAGGGCAGCCCCAGCATTTT; V: TRBV4-3; length: 17; J: TRBJ1-5; size: .; D: TRBD1
CDR3: CASSLAGSTEAFF; DNA: TGTGCCAGTAGTCTCGCCGGGAGTACTGAAGCTTTCTTT; V: TRBV19; length: 13; J: TRBJ1-1; size: .; D: .
CDR3: CASSLEGQGADGYTF; DNA: TGCGCCAGCAGCTTGGAGGGACAGGGGGCGGATGGCTACACCTTC; V: TRBV5-1; length: 15; J: TRBJ1-2; size: .; D: TRBD1
CDR3: CASTVGQGALNGYTF; DNA: TGTGCCAGCACCGTAGGACAGGGGGCGTTGAATGGCTACACCTTC; V: TRBV6-1; length: 15; J: TRBJ1-2; size: .; D: TRBD1
CDR3: CASSSRLAEANEQFF; DNA: TGCGCCAGCAGCTCACGACTAGCGGAGGCCAATGAGCAGTTCTTC; V: TRBV5-1; length: 15; J: TRBJ2-1; size: .; D: TRBD2
CDR3: CAIFDRYNEQFF; DNA: TGTGCCATTTTTGACAGGTACAATGAGCAGTTCTTC; V: TRBV19; length: 12; J: TRBJ2-1; size: .; D: .
CDR3: CASSEISSGADTQYF; DNA: TGTGCCAGCAGTGAAATTTCTAGCGGGGCAGATACGCAGTATTTT; V: TRBV6-1; length: 15; J: TRBJ2-3; size: .; D: TRBD2
CDR3: CAREDRTNYGYTF; DNA: TGTGCCAGAGAGGACAGGACAAACTATGGCTACACCTTC; V: TRBV2; length: 13; J: TRBJ1-2; size: many; D: TRBD1
CDR3: CAWSGDDSYGYTF; DNA: TGTGCCTGGAGTGGTGACGACAGTTATGGCTACACCTTC; V: TRBV30; length: 13; J: TRBJ1-2; size: .; D: .
CDR3: CSVGLAGDTQYF; DNA: TGCAGCGTGGGACTAGCAGGAGATACGCAGTATTTT; V: TRBV29-1; length: 12; J: TRBJ2-3; size: .; D: TRBD2
CDR3: CASSDGHDNSPLHF; DNA: TGTGCCAGCAGTGACGGGCACGATAATTCACCCCTCCACTTT; V: TRBV6-4; length: 14; J: TRBJ1-6; size: few; D: .
CDR3: CASSFGTSGRAYNEQFF; DNA: TGTGCCAGCAGTTTTGGGACTAGCGGGAGAGCCTACAATGAGCAGTTCTTC; V: TRBV27; length: 17; J: TRBJ2-1; size: .; D: TRBD2
CDR3: CASSPRAGTGSYEQYF; DNA: TGTGCCAGCAGCCCCCGGGCCGGGACAGGGTCCTACGAGCAGTACTTC; V: TRBV9; length: 16; J: TRBJ2-7; size: .; D: TRBD1
CDR3: CASSPGVSSYEQYF; DNA: TGTGCCAGCAGCCCCGGGGTAAGCTCCTACGAGCAGTACTTC; V: TRBV13; length: 14; J: TRBJ2-7; size: .; D: .
CDR3: CASSLEGRAQPQHF; DNA: TGTGCCAGCAGCTTAGAGGGCAGGGCTCAGCCCCAGCATTTT; V: TRBV11-2; length: 14; J: TRBJ1-5; size: .; D: .
CDR3: CASSITGEFGQPQHF; DNA: TGTGCCAGCAGCATTACAGGGGAATTTGGGCAGCCCCAGCATTTT; V: TRBV6-5; length: 15; J: TRBJ1-5; size: .; D: TRBD1
CDR3: CAWSVPPDRSYEQYF; DNA: TGTGCCTGGAGTGTCCCCCCCGACAGGTCCTACGAGCAGTACTTC; V: TRBV30; length: 15; J: TRBJ2-7; size: .; D: .
CDR3: CASSTPAGTVYEQYF; DNA: TGTGCCAGCAGCACCCCCGCCGGGACAGTCTACGAGCAGTACTTC; V: TRBV5-4; length: 15; J: TRBJ2-7; size: .; D: TRBD1
CDR3: CASSPGPVPEQYF; DNA: TGTGCCAGCAGCCCAGGGCCAGTCCCCGAGCAGTACTTC; V: TRBV21-1; length: 13; J: TRBJ2-7; size: .; D: .
CDR3: CASSSGTGFGYTF; DNA: TGTGCCAGCAGTTCCGGGACAGGGTTCGGCTACACCTTC; V: TRBV27; length: 13; J: TRBJ1-2; size: medium-sized; D: TRBD1
CDR3: CASSHAGGELSYEQYF; DNA: TGTGCCAGTAGTCACGCAGGAGGCGAACTCTCCTACGAGCAGTACTTC; V: TRBV19; length: 16; J: TRBJ2-7; size: .; D: .
CDR3: CASSLDEGTEAFF; DNA: TGTGCCAGCAGCTTAGATGAGGGCACTGAAGCTTTCTTT; V: TRBV7-9; length: 13; J: TRBJ1-1; size: few; D: .
CDR3: CASGSSGSSPLHF; DNA: TGTGCCAGCGGGTCATCAGGGTCTTCACCCCTCCACTTT; V: TRBV6-5; length: 13; J: TRBJ1-6; size: .; D: .
CDR3: CSVDTDGGSSYEQYF; DNA: TGCAGCGTTGATACGGACGGAGGGTCCTCCTACGAGCAGTACTTC; V: TRBV29-1; length: 15; J: TRBJ2-7; size: .; D: .
CDR3: CASSVNGVRTEAFF; DNA: TGTGCCAGCAGCGTTAACGGGGTAAGAACTGAAGCTTTCTTT; V: TRBV9; length: 14; J: TRBJ1-1; size: .; D: .
CDR3: CAWGTDRDYGYTF; DNA: TGTGCCTGGGGGACCGACAGGGACTATGGCTACACCTTC; V: TRBV30; length: 13; J: TRBJ1-2; size: .; D: TRBD1
CDR3: CASSQEEASPETQYF; DNA: TGTGCCAGCAGCCAAGAAGAGGCTAGCCCGGAGACCCAGTACTTC; V: TRBV4-2; length: 15; J: TRBJ2-5; size: .; D: .
CDR3: CASSLAGGSYNEQFF; DNA: TGCGCCAGCAGCCTGGCGGGGGGGTCCTACAATGAGCAGTTCTTC; V: TRBV4-3; length: 15; J: TRBJ2-1; size: .; D: TRBD2